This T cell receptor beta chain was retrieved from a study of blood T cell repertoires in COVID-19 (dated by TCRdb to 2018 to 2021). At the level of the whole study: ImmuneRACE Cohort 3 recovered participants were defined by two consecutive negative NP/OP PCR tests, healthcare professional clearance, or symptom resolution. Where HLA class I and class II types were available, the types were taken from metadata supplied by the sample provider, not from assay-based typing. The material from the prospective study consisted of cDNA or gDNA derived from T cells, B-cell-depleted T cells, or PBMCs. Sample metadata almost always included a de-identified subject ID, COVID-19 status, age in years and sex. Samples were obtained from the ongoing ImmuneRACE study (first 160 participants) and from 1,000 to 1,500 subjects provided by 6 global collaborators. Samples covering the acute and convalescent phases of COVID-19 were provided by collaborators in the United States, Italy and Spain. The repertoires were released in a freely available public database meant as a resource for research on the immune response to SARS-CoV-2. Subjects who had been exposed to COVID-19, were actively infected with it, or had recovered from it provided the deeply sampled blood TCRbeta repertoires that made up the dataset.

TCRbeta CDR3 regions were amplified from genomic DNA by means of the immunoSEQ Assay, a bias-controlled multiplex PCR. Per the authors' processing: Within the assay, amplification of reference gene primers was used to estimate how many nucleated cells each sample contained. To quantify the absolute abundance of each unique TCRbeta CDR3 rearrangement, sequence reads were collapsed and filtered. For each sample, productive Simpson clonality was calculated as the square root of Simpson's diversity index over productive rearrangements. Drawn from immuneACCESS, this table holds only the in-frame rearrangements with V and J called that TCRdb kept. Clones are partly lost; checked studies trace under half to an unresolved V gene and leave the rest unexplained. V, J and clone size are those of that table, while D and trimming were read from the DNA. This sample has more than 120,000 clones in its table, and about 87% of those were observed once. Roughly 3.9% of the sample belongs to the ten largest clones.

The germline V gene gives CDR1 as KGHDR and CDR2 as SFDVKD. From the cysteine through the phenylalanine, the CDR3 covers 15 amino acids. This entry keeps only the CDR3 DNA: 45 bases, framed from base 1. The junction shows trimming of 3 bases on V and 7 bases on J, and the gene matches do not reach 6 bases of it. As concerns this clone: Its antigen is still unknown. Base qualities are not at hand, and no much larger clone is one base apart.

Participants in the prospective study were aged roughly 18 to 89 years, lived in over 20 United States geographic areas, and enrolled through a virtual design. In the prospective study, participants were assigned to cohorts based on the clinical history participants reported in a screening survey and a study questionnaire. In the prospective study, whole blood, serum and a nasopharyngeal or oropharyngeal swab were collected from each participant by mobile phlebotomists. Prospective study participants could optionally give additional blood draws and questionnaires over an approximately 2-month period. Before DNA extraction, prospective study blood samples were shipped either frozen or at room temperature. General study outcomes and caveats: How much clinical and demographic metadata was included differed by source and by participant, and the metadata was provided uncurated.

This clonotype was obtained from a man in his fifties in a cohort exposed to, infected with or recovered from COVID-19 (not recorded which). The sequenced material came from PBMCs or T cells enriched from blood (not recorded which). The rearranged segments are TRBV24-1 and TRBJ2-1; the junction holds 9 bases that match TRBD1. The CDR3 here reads CATSDAGTGPNEQFF. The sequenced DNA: TGTGCCACCAGTGATGCCGGGACAGGGCCGAATGAGCAGTTCTTC.